This T cell receptor (beta chain) was obtained from a study of T cells expressing NK-cell markers. Study outcomes and limitations: In several donors, dominant clonotypes made up about 28.3-65% of CD3+CD56-NKG2C+ cells. Whether expanded NKG2C+ T cell clones recognized HCMV stayed uncertain.

TCRdb re-called the 5' RACE reads, yielding one record per CDR3 amino acid sequence without DNA. The sample data list 500,000 or so distinct CDR3 sequences. A word on this clonotype: Its antigen remains unknown.

The germline gives CDR1 DFQATT, CDR2 SNEGSKA (reference sequence). The CDR3 is made up of 13 amino acids. The clonotype was recovered from a man between 18 and 35 years old in good health. Sequencing was done on a sample of blood T cells: a sorted CD56 or NKG2C T cell subset, CD4+ or CD8+ T cells, or bulk PBMC T cells (not recorded which). The V gene is TRBV20-1, the J gene TRBJ2-7; TCRdb indicates TRBD1, and absent DNA this call remains unverified. CDR3 sequence: CSAKGVSYGEQYF.